This T cell receptor beta chain was captured in a study of CD8 T cells in ankylosing spondylitis (dated by TCRdb to about 2017). Broadly, across the study: T cell receptor beta repertoires were profiled in healthy donors and ankylosing spondylitis patients so that disease-linked TCR variants could be found. In total, the full study cohort was made up of some 110 healthy donors and approximately 27 ankylosing spondylitis patients. Peripheral blood was sampled, and synovial fluid was also collected from ankylosing spondylitis patients. Here is what the overall study found, with its caveats: A CD8+ phenotype was shown by the disease-linked clones, which were found at relatively low frequencies in peripheral blood. Some of the motif variants had been reported before in the synovial fluid and blood of reactive arthritis patients, a finding that suggests common disease-initiation mechanisms. Blood from ankylosing spondylitis patients appeared to be characterized by a TCR beta motif made up of several highly homologous amino acid variants. According to the report, matched synovial fluid samples from ankylosing spondylitis patients were significantly enriched for the disease-linked clones.

Sequencing took place on an Illumina HiSeq 2500. Quantitative 5'-RACE with molecular barcodes was used to prepare TCR beta libraries. For the original study's pipeline: To identify disease-linked TCR variants, a new computational method was used, one built on a probabilistic model of VDJ rearrangement. The raw public data were reprocessed by TCRdb itself: fastp quality trimming at Q25, MiXCR clonotype calling, in-frame beta chains only. Merged by CDR3 protein, the rows form single entries marked with the most common genes and DNA. The V and J calls and clone size are TCRdb's, not the authors'. Present in this sample are 200,000 to 250,000 distinct CDR3 sequences, roughly a tenth of which were seen just once. 21% of the sample lies in the top ten. CDR1 and CDR2, per the germline V gene, are SQVTM and ANQGSEA. The CDR3 spans 13 residues, from the cysteine through the phenylalanine. Here the CDR3 DNA is all that survives: 39 bases in frame from base 1. V is trimmed back by 6 bases and J by 5 bases, and the junction contains 6 bases that no gene match accounts for.

This clonotype was found many times. It lacks a known antigen. Nothing much larger sits one base from this clone, and base qualities are not available. The V and J genes are TRBV29-1 and TRBJ2-7, and 11 junctional nucleotides match TRBD1. The sample taken for sequencing was blood, either unsorted or a sorted T cell fraction (not recorded which). The sequence was collected from a male donor with ankylosing spondylitis or in good health (not recorded which). The nucleotides are TGCAGCGTGAGAGGGACAGGGGGGAACGAGCAGTACTTC. The translation is CSVRGTGGNEQYF.